The 27 T cell receptor beta chains below all came from one sample that was sequenced in a study of blood T cell repertoires in COVID-19. The repertoire was sequenced with immunoSEQ multiplex PCR; TCRdb's copy has only in-frame clones and lacks some. This sample has roughly 30,000 clones, with more than 80% found just once. The specimen sequenced was peripheral blood. The receptors originated from a woman aged 80 or over with acute or convalescent COVID-19.

The chain recombines TRBV4-1 with TRBJ2-1; no clear D gene. CDR3 length: 18 amino acids. With 0 bases removed from V and 2 bases from J, the gap between germline ends came to 17 bases. Germline V gene sequence: CDR1 MGHRA, CDR2 YSYEKL. The DNA for the CDR3 is TGCGCCAGCAGCCAAGATGAAGTCCTCTATAGTACCTACAATGAGCAGTTCTTC. It is translated as CASSQDEVLYSTYNEQFF.

This chain uses TRBV2 with TRBJ1-6; D remains unclear. The CDR3 is made up of 13 amino acids. The V end was cut by 1 base, the J end by 8 bases, with 6 bases between. Germline loops: CDR1 SNHLY, CDR2 FYNNEI. The CDR3 coding sequence is TGTGCCAGCAGTGAAGGGAGAGATTCACCCCTCCACTTT. Its translation: CASSEGRDSPLHF.

The rearrangement uses TRBV27 and TRBJ2-7; D is undetermined. Trimming cost V 9 bases and J 4 bases, with 10 bases left between them. The CDR3 runs to 11 residues. CDR1 is MNHEY and CDR2 is SMNVEV in the germline V gene (reference sequence). For the CDR3, the DNA is TGTGCCAGTGGCCTCAAATACGAGCAGTACTTC. This encodes CASGLKYEQYF.

Many counts were recorded for this clone. This rearrangement joins TRBV13 to TRBJ2-6; 7 nucleotides match TRBD1. V lost 6 bases to trimming and J lost 4 bases; unmatched junction nucleotides: 6. The germline CDR1 and CDR2 sequences are PRHDT and FYEKMQ (reference sequence). This CDR3 has 15 residues. CDR3 DNA: TGTGCCAGCAGACAAAGGGGGCACGGGGCCAACGTCCTGACTTTC. This codes for CASRQRGHGANVLTF.

V and J are TRBV6-1 and TRBJ1-1; 12 bases line up with TRBD1. V shed 8 bases, J shed 5 bases, and the junction held 9 bases outside the gene matches. Germline V lookup: CDR1 MNHNS, CDR2 SASEGT. The CDR3 contains 15 residues. CDR3 residues: CASAPGQGAKTEAFF. As DNA, the CDR3 is TGTGCCAGCGCCCCGGGACAGGGGGCGAAAACTGAAGCTTTCTTT.

The V gene is TRBV5-1, the J gene TRBJ2-5; 7 bases line up with TRBD1. This CDR3 is built from 15 residues. The V segment lost 2 bases and the J segment 2 bases; nucleotides outside the gene matches: 6. Looked up from germline, CDR1 is SGHRS and CDR2 is YFSETQ. The CDR3 region is CASSLRQGPQETQYF. CDR3 coding DNA: TGCGCCAGCAGCTTAAGACAGGGTCCTCAAGAGACCCAGTACTTC.

The chain has TRBV28 and TRBJ2-7; D is unresolved. Germline V gene lookup returns CDR1 MDHEN and CDR2 SYDVKM. This CDR3 region has 11 residues. Trimming removed 5 bases at V and 5 bases at J, with 7 bases between. The DNA of the CDR3 is TGTGCCAGCAGTCATAGAAACGAGCAGTACTTC. The encoded protein is CASSHRNEQYF.

This clone came up once. The chain links TRBV5-1 to TRBJ1-1; possible D gene TRBD1, 5 bases. The ends were cut back, 0 bases at V and 7 bases at J, with 16 bases in the middle. CDR1 and CDR2 (germline): SGHRS, YFSETQ. This CDR3 has 15 amino acids. CDR3 sequence (DNA): TGCGCCAGCAGCTTGGGGGGCGCGTCATCGTTTGAAGCTTTCTTT. It translates to CASSLGGASSFEAFF. The variable domain in full, with the rest retrieved from reference TRBV5-1 and TRBJ1-1, is KAGVTQTPRYLIKTRGQQVTLSCSPISGHRSVSWYQQTPGQGLQFLFEYFSETQRNKGNFPGRFSGRQFSNSRSEMNVSTLELGDSALYLCASSLGGASSFEAFFGQGTRLTVV.

The chain combines TRBV6-5 with TRBJ2-2; possibly TRBD2 for D (5 bases). Germline V gene sequence: CDR1 MNHEY, CDR2 SVGAGI. The CDR3 has 15 residues. Trimming left V 4 bases short and J 6 bases short, with 15 bases between. CDR3 sequence (DNA): TGTGCCAGCAGTTCGACCAGGACTGGGCCCGGGGAGCTGTTTTTT. This sequence encodes CASSSTRTGPGELFF.

The chain couples TRBV27 to TRBJ2-7; 7 bases match TRBD1. J gave up 3 bases and V 3 bases, and 2 bases lay outside the gene matches. The CDR3 contains 13 residues. Germline loops: CDR1 MNHEY, CDR2 SMNVEV (reference sequence). The CDR3 nucleotides are TGTGCCAGCAGTTTGGGACAGAGCTACGAGCAGTACTTC. Amino acids: CASSLGQSYEQYF.

This clone showed up many times. The rearrangement uses TRBV5-1 and TRBJ1-1; 9 bases map to TRBD1. CDR1 and CDR2 from the germline V gene are SGHRS and YFSETQ. The CDR3 is 12 residues long. The V segment lost 3 bases and the J segment 12 bases; nucleotides outside the gene matches: 6. The DNA of the CDR3 is TGCGCCAGCAGCTACGGACAGGGGAGGACTTTCTTT. It is translated as CASSYGQGRTFF.

This rearrangement joins TRBV30 to TRBJ2-5; a weak D match, TRBD2 (6 bases). Trimming removed 0 bases from V and 5 bases from J, with 7 bases in between. This CDR3 is built from 12 residues. CDR1 GTSNPN and CDR2 SVGIG come from the germline V gene (reference sequence). Here the CDR3 reads CAWSVGGETQYF. In nucleotides, the CDR3 is TGTGCCTGGAGTGTAGGAGGGGAGACCCAGTACTTC.

The chain has TRBV10-3 and TRBJ2-2; the match to TRBD1 covers 12 bases. The CDR3 has 18 residues. Losses at the gene ends were 6 bases for V and 7 bases for J; bases not matched to a gene: 15. The germline V gene encodes CDR1 ENHRY and CDR2 SYGVKD. Here the CDR3 reads CAIRKTTGTGGQIGELFF. The DNA for the CDR3 is TGTGCCATCAGAAAAACTACCGGGACAGGGGGCCAAATCGGGGAGCTGTTTTTT.

In nucleotides, the CDR3 is TGTGCCAGCTCACCCCAGCGGCAAGAGACCCAGTACTTC. Protein sequence: CASSPQRQETQYF. The chain couples TRBV18 to TRBJ2-5; possible D gene TRBD2, 5 bases. This CDR3 contains 13 residues. The germline gives CDR1 KGHSH, CDR2 LQKENI. The V and J ends lost 3 bases and 2 bases respectively, with 7 bases between them.

The rearrangement uses TRBV6-5 and TRBJ1-4, with 8 bases fitting TRBD1. This CDR3 spans 15 amino acids. The V segment lost 0 bases and the J segment 7 bases; nucleotides outside the gene matches: 4. CDR1 and CDR2 from the germline V gene are MNHEY and SVGAGI. The CDR3 bases are TGTGCCAGCAGTTACTCCACAGGGGGTGGTGAAAAACTGTTTTTT. It specifies CASSYSTGGGEKLFF.

V usage is TRBV5-1 and J usage is TRBJ2-7; TRBD2 might be the D (5 bases). CDR3 length: 14 residues. Germline V gives CDR1 SGHRS, CDR2 YFSETQ. Trimming took 7 bases from V and 2 from J, leaving 16 bases between them. This CDR3 is CASHDYGVTYEQYF. CDR3 sequence (DNA): TGCGCCAGCCATGATTACGGGGTTACCTACGAGCAGTACTTC. The complete variable domain, with remaining parts taken from reference TRBV5-1 and TRBJ2-7, reads KAGVTQTPRYLIKTRGQQVTLSCSPISGHRSVSWYQQTPGQGLQFLFEYFSETQRNKGNFPGRFSGRQFSNSRSEMNVSTLELGDSALYLCASHDYGVTYEQYFGPGTRLTVT.

This clone occurred once. CDR3: CASSPRTGNQPQHF. The DNA of the CDR3 is TGTGCCAGCAGCCCCCGGACAGGGAATCAGCCCCAGCATTTT. V and J are TRBV3-1 (or the pseudogene TRBV3-2) and TRBJ1-5, with 8 bases fitting TRBD1. V lost 4 bases and J lost 4; bases outside the gene matches: 3. Germline V gene lookup returns CDR1 LGHDT and CDR2 YNNKEL (reference sequence). This CDR3 has 14 residues.

The chain is built from TRBV28 and TRBJ1-2; 7 positions agree with TRBD1. CDR1 is MDHEN and CDR2 is SYDVKM in the germline V gene. Losses at the gene ends were 6 bases for V and 2 bases for J; bases not matched to a gene: 6. The CDR3 extends over 14 amino acids. The CDR3 nucleotides are TGTGCCAGCAGGAGGACAGGCGGAAACTATGGCTACACCTTC. It yields the protein CASRRTGGNYGYTF.

The chain is built from TRBV21-1 and TRBJ2-7; the DNA was not used to check the table's D call, TRBD2. TRBV21-1 is a known pseudogene. The CDR3 totals 13 residues. CDR3 nucleotides: TGTGCCAGCACGGGAGGGGGCTGTTACGAGCAGTACTTC. Its translation: CASTGGGCYEQYF.

This clone was observed a handful of times. This rearrangement joins TRBV21-1 to TRBJ1-1; TRBD1 reflects the table's D call only, with no check against the DNA. TRBV21-1 is a documented pseudogene. The CDR3 contains 15 residues. Here the CDR3 reads CASSARTVANTEAFF. The CDR3 DNA reads as TGTGCCAGCAGCGCCCGGACAGTCGCGAACACTGAAGCTTTCTTT.

The J gene is TRBJ2-1, the V gene TRBV7-2; 12 positions match TRBD2. The junction had 3 bases not matched to a gene; V was cut back by 4 bases and J by 2 bases. This CDR3 has 16 residues. CDR1 SGHTA and CDR2 FQGNSA come from the germline V gene. The DNA for the CDR3 is TGTGCCAGCAGCTCCGGACTAGCGGGACCCTACAATGAGCAGTTCTTC. This encodes CASSSGLAGPYNEQFF. Complete variable domain (other parts from reference TRBV7-2 and TRBJ2-1): GAGVSQSPSNKVTEKGKDVELRCDPISGHTALYWYRQSLGQGLEFLIYFQGNSAPDKSGLPSDRFSAERTGGSVSTLTIQRTQQEDSAVYLCASSSGLAGPYNEQFFGPGTRLTVL.

The chain links TRBV7-9 to TRBJ1-1; tentative D call: TRBD1 (6 bases). The CDR3 has 15 residues. V was cut by 5 bases and J by 1 base, with 14 bases left in between. Per the germline V gene, CDR1 is SEHNR and CDR2 is FQNEAQ (reference sequence). The CDR3 DNA is TGTGCCAGCAGCCCCCGGGACACAAAGAACACTGAAGCTTTCTTT. It encodes CASSPRDTKNTEAFF.

The V gene is TRBV4-1, the J gene TRBJ2-3; D is undetermined. Germline-derived CDR1 and CDR2 are MGHRA and YSYEKL. Trimming shortened V by 0 bases and J by 3 bases, and 22 bases separated the two germline ends. CDR3 length: 19 amino acids. CDR3 in amino acids: CASSQDWATAFKVTDTQYF. The CDR3, as DNA: TGCGCCAGCAGCCAAGATTGGGCGACCGCCTTTAAGGTAACAGATACGCAGTATTTT.

This clone was seen once. This rearrangement joins TRBV4-2 to TRBJ1-2; 8 bases are a match to TRBD1. The CDR3 runs to 14 residues. CDR1 and CDR2 from the germline V gene are LGHNA and YNFKEQ. The V and J ends lost 1 base and 7 bases, in that order; junction bases with no gene match: 5. CDR3 sequence (DNA): TGTGCCAGCAGCCAAGGGCAGGGGGCACGTGGCTACACCTTC. Its translation: CASSQGQGARGYTF.

V gene TRBV7-2 combines with J gene TRBJ2-5; 10 bases match TRBD2. There are 15 residues in the CDR3. Germline V gene data show CDR1 as SGHTA and CDR2 as FQGNSA. The J segment lost 5 bases and the V segment lost 5 bases, leaving 8 bases of the junction unmatched. The DNA for the CDR3 is TGTGCCAGCAGCCTAAGCGGGGGGGCCTTGGAGACCCAGTACTTC. Protein sequence: CASSLSGGALETQYF.

This CDR3 reads CASSPPGIPGKQFF. In DNA, the CDR3 is TGTGCCAGCAGCCCGCCCGGGATCCCGGGCAAGCAGTTCTTC. The chain carries TRBV7-2 and TRBJ2-1; possibly TRBD2 for D (5 bases). This CDR3 is built from 14 residues. The germline gives CDR1 SGHTA, CDR2 FQGNSA. Trimming left V 5 bases short and J 11 bases short, with 19 bases between.

The genes are TRBV6-5 and TRBJ1-1; D uncertain. The V gene lost 4 bases and the J gene lost 2 bases, with 5 bases spanning the gap. The CDR3 is made up of 12 amino acids. From germline, CDR1 is MNHEY and CDR2 SVGAGI. For the CDR3, the DNA is TGTGCCAGCAGTTCTGTAAACACTGAAGCTTTCTTT. Its protein is CASSSVNTEAFF.